The next 13 T cell receptor beta chains were all read from a single sample in a study of blood T cell repertoires in COVID-19. Clones were read by immunoSEQ multiplex PCR, and TCRdb kept only the in-frame ones, dropping some. Here the sample spans under 450,000 clones, roughly 80% being singletons. Material for sequencing was peripheral blood. The receptors derive from a human donor with acute or convalescent COVID-19. The donor label of this sample is uncertain.

The chain employs TRBV11-2 and TRBJ2-3; 8 nucleotides line up with TRBD2. This CDR3 spans 18 amino acids. Per the germline V gene, CDR1 is SGHAT and CDR2 is FQNNGV. After removal of 5 bases from V and 2 bases from J, the junction contained 15 bases not matched to a gene. This chain's CDR3 is CASSRNQLRTSLTDTQYF. The CDR3 bases are TGTGCCAGCAGCCGAAATCAATTACGGACTAGCCTCACAGATACGCAGTATTTT.

This clone was picked up one time. This sequence joins TRBV28 and TRBJ1-4; possibly TRBD1 for D (6 bases). Trimming removed 3 bases at V and 8 bases at J, with 16 bases between. The CDR3 consists of 15 residues. Germline lookup yields CDR1 MDHEN and CDR2 SYDVKM. The CDR3 spells CASSLWGGAGEKLFF. The CDR3 DNA reads as TGTGCCAGCAGTTTGTGGGGGGGCGCCGGCGAAAAACTGTTTTTT.

This chain joins TRBV4-2 and TRBJ1-5; possibly TRBD1 for D (5 bases). The CDR3 sequence is 16 residues long. From germline, CDR1 is LGHNA and CDR2 YNFKEQ. V lost 1 base and J lost 1, with 11 bases in between. This chain's CDR3 is CASSQVGGMSNQPQHF. The CDR3 DNA sequence: TGTGCCAGCAGCCAAGTGGGGGGGATGAGCAATCAGCCCCAGCATTTT.

The chain employs TRBV30 and TRBJ1-3, with D unclear. V lost 2 bases and J 9 bases, leaving 11 bases between the germline ends. Germline V CDR1 and CDR2: GTSNPN, SVGIG (reference sequence). This CDR3 spans 12 amino acids. DNA of the CDR3: TGTGCCTGGAGTTTATTGGGAGGCACCATATATTTT. Encoded protein: CAWSLLGGTIYF.

This clone was counted between two and nine times. The CDR3 nucleotides read TGTGCCAGCACCAAAATCCAGGGGGACTACGAGCAGTACTTC. Amino acids: CASTKIQGDYEQYF. This chain connects TRBV6-5 to TRBJ2-7, with 7 bases identical to TRBD1. From germline, CDR1 is MNHEY and CDR2 SVGAGI. Trimming at V came to 7 bases and at J to 3 bases, leaving 9 bases not matched to a gene. This CDR3 is 14 amino acids long.

The chain's CDR3 is CASSLSRAPRISYNEQFF. In DNA, the CDR3 is TGTGCCAGCAGTTTGTCCAGGGCACCGAGGATATCCTACAATGAGCAGTTCTTC. The chain uses TRBV27 and TRBJ2-1, with D possibly being TRBD1 (5 bases). Germline assignment: CDR1 MNHEY and CDR2 SMNVEV (reference sequence). The V gene lost 3 bases and the J gene lost 1 base, with 19 bases spanning the gap. The CDR3 runs to 18 residues.

The CDR3 region has the DNA TGTGCCAGCTCACCAAACGTCGGAGGGGTCGATACGCAGTATTTT. Protein product: CASSPNVGGVDTQYF. V and J are TRBV18 and TRBJ2-3; TRBD2 is a possible D gene (6 bases). The V and J ends lost 2 bases and 6 bases respectively, with 15 bases between them. The CDR3 totals 15 residues. Germline CDR1 and CDR2: KGHSH and LQKENI.

This clone was counted once. The chain joins TRBV19 to TRBJ1-1, with 7 bases matching TRBD1. V shed 7 bases, J shed 1 base, and the junction held 6 bases outside the gene matches. Germline-derived CDR1 and CDR2 are LNHDA and SQIVND (reference sequence). The length of the CDR3 is 14 residues. The DNA of the CDR3 is TGTGCCAGTATGAGGGGGCGAGGGAACACTGAAGCTTTCTTT. Amino acids: CASMRGRGNTEAFF.

The rearrangement links TRBV18 to TRBJ1-1; a weak D match, TRBD1 (5 bases). Trimming took off 6 bases at V and 2 bases at J, with 7 bases between the two ends. Germline V gene sequence: CDR1 KGHSH, CDR2 LQKENI. This CDR3 region has 12 residues. The CDR3 DNA follows: TGTGCCAGCTCGACAGCTAACACTGAAGCTTTCTTT. As protein: CASSTANTEAFF.

This chain connects TRBV13 to TRBJ2-2; D perhaps matches TRBD1 (6 bases). Looked up from germline, CDR1 is PRHDT and CDR2 is FYEKMQ (reference sequence). Trimming pared 3 bases from V and 1 base from J, leaving 24 bases between. CDR3 length equals 20 residues. This CDR3 reads CASSFPDSRSLRWNTGELFF. CDR3 DNA sequence: TGTGCCAGCAGCTTTCCGGACAGCAGATCCTTAAGATGGAACACCGGGGAGCTGTTTTTT.

V usage is TRBV28 and J usage is TRBJ1-1; D is unresolved. The CDR3 totals 12 residues. The V gene lost 1 base and the J gene lost 3 bases, with 3 bases spanning the gap. The germline gives CDR1 MDHEN, CDR2 SYDVKM. The CDR3 DNA sequence: TGTGCCAGCAGTTTATCTCACACTGAAGCTTTCTTT. Its protein product is CASSLSHTEAFF.

The chain combines TRBV18 with TRBJ2-3, with TRBD1 matching over 9 bases. Per the germline V gene, CDR1 is KGHSH and CDR2 is LQKENI. This CDR3 comprises 15 residues. With 1 base clipped from V and 3 bases from J, the junction kept 2 bases outside the gene matches. The DNA for the CDR3 is TGTGCCAGCTCACCACTAGGACAGGGGACAGATACGCAGTATTTT. Amino acid sequence: CASSPLGQGTDTQYF.

The V call is TRBV6-5, the J call TRBJ2-2, with D possibly matching TRBD1 (5 bases). The CDR3 totals 15 residues. The V and J ends lost 2 bases and 5 bases respectively, with 12 bases between them. Germline CDR1 MNHEY, CDR2 SVGAGI. The CDR3 spells CASSYTRAATGELFF. CDR3 nucleotides: TGTGCCAGCAGTTACACCAGGGCCGCGACCGGGGAGCTGTTTTTT.